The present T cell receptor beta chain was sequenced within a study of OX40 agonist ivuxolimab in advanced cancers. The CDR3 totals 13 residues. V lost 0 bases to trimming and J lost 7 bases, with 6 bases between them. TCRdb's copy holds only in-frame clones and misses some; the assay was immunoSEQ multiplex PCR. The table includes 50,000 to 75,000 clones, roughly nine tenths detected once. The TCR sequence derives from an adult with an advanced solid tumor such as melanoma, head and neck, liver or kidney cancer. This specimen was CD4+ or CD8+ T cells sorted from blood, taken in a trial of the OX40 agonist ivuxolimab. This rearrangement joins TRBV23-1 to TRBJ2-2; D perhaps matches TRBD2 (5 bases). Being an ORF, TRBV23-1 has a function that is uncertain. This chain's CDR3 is CASSQSEDGELFF. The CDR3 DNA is TGCGCCAGCAGTCAATCGGAGGACGGGGAGCTGTTTTTT.